The T cell receptor (beta chain) described here comes from a study of blood T cell repertoires in COVID-19. The V gene lost 0 bases and the J gene lost 1 base, with 7 bases spanning the gap. The CDR3 covers 15 residues. Looked up from germline, CDR1 is SGHRS and CDR2 is YFSETQ. Seattle patient enrollment occurred during active infection, with longitudinal follow-up thereafter. As handled by the study authors: How many nucleated cells were present was estimated from reference gene primer amplification. Sequenced by immunoSEQ multiplex PCR; TCRdb stores in-frame clones only, minus some. V and J calls and clone size come straight from that table; D and trimming were deduced from the DNA. Of just over 250,000 clones listed, around 90% were seen once; the top ten hold about a tenth.

The chain carries TRBV5-1 and TRBJ2-2; the D is unclear. This clonotype was sampled from a woman between 65 and 79 years old with COVID-19, enrolled during active disease. Sequencing used peripheral blood. CDR3 amino acids: CASSLALRNTGELFF. The CDR3 DNA follows: TGCGCCAGCAGCTTGGCCCTCAGGAACACCGGGGAGCTGTTTTTT.